This TCR beta chain was obtained from a study of vaccination effects on CD4 cells after COVID-19. Study-level points and caveats: Clones of infection and vaccine origin contracted markedly late after vaccination.

As concerns this clone: The antigen is undetermined.

V was pared by 8 bases and J by 0 bases, with 10 bases between. Germline V gene lookup returns CDR1 MNHEY and CDR2 SVGAGI. The CDR3 consists of 14 residues. TCRdb's table, derived via immunoSEQ multiplex PCR, lists solely in-frame clones and lacks some. The repertoire holds 55,000 to 80,000 clones, with around 72% as singletons. Peptide-pool stimulation followed by sequencing identified expanded antigen-specific CD4+ clonotypes in the ViraFEST assay. With more than nine days of culture completed, CD4+ T cells were isolated. Testing of the vaccine recipients showed negative nucleocapsid antibodies and no prior SARS-CoV-2 infection.

This specimen was CD4+ T cells from PBMCs cultured with HCoV-OC43 spike peptides, taken before COVID-19 vaccination. Noted subset: HCoV-OC43 spike overlapping peptide pool stimulation. The chain employs TRBV6-5 and TRBJ2-2; D is perhaps TRBD1 (6 bases). This sequence originates from a human donor who received a COVID-19 vaccine. DNA for the CDR3: TGTGCCAGCTATAACAGGGCGAACACCGGGGAGCTGTTTTTT. Translated: CASYNRANTGELFF.